This T cell receptor beta chain was obtained from a study of blood T cell repertoires in COVID-19. CDR3 length equals 14 residues. V was trimmed by 3 bases and J by 4 bases, leaving 16 bases between them. Germline V gives CDR1 GTSNPN, CDR2 SVGIG (reference sequence). This clone has only a few counts. TCRdb keeps only in-frame clones here, not all; method: immunoSEQ multiplex PCR. The sample comprises 310,000 or so clones, about 85% of which are singletons, and approximately 5.4% rests with the top ten. The TCR comes from a woman aged 30 to 39 who had recovered from COVID-19. The sample was PBMCs or T cells enriched from blood (not recorded which). The V call is TRBV30, the J call TRBJ2-7, with D tentatively TRBD1 (5 bases). CDR3 region: CAWSQLQGRYEQYF. CDR3 DNA sequence: TGTGCCTGGAGCCAACTGCAGGGTCGGTACGAGCAGTACTTC.